The source of this TCR beta chain is a study of T cell repertoires in cytomegalovirus infection. Study background: The study used recently identified HLA-C-restricted and well-studied HLA-B-restricted CMV epitopes.

TCRdb redid the calling of the reads with MiXCR, one entry per CDR3 protein. The table records about 830,000 distinct CDR3 sequences, about 31% of them present only once. CDR1 and CDR2 from the germline V gene are LGHNA and YSLEER. The V segment lost 4 bases and the J segment 5 bases; nucleotides outside the gene matches: 7. The CDR3 contains 17 residues. Details on this clonotype: Its antigen remains unknown.

This chain connects TRBV4-3 to TRBJ2-1; 14 bases line up with TRBD2. This material consisted of cultured CD8+ T cells from PBMCs, taken from culture after CMV antigen stimulation. The receptor comes from a human donor in good health (CMV status not recorded). Some clones in this sample may be carry-over from other donors' samples. The CDR3: CASSPGLAGVRHNEQFF. The CDR3 nucleotides are TGCGCCAGCAGCCCGGGACTAGCGGGGGTAAGGCACAATGAGCAGTTCTTC.